Detailed here is one T cell receptor beta chain. Antigen unknown. The data were taken from a study of Tregs in tolerant kidney transplant recipients. Findings and caveats of the study: Few patients were studied, so findings need validation in larger groups. No direct test of biological reproducibility was done here. The most relevant donor-specific Treg TCRbeta repertoire apparently came from expansion with activated donor B cells.

This table comes from immunoSEQ multiplex PCR, and its TCRdb copy is limited to in-frame clones, with some not included. Of some 90,000 clones detected, roughly 92% appear once; the ten largest clones hold around 4.5%. Thawed PBMCs were FACS-sorted into unstimulated CD4+CD25+CD127- regulatory T cells, CD4+CD25- non-regulatory cells, CD4 and CD8 cells. This clonotype was obtained from a human donor in good health. Input material: CD8+ T cells from blood.

The CDR3: CATSRDRARDYSNQPQHF. CDR3 in DNA: TGTGCCACCAGCAGAGATCGAGCCAGGGACTATAGCAATCAGCCCCAGCATTTT. The chain joins TRBV15 to TRBJ1-5; possibly TRBD1 for D (5 bases). Germline CDR1 LNHNV, CDR2 YYDKDF (reference sequence). CDR3 length equals 18 residues. Trimming removed 0 bases from V and 0 bases from J, with 15 bases in between.